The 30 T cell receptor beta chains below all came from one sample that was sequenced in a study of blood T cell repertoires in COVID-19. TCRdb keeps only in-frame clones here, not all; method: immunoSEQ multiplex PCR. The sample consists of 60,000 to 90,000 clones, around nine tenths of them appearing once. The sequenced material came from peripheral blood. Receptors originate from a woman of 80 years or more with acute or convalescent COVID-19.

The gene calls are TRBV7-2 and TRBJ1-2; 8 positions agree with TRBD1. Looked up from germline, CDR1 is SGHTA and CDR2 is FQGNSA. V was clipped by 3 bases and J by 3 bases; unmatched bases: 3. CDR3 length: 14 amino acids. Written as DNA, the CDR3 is TGTGCCAGCAGCTTCCCGACAGGGGACTATGGCTACACCTTC. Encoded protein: CASSFPTGDYGYTF.

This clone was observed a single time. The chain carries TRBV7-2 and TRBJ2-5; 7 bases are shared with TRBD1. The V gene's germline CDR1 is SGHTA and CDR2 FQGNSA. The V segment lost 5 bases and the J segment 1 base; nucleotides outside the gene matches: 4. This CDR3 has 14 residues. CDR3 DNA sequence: TGTGCCAGCAGCGCCAGGGGGTCCCAAGAGACCCAGTACTTC. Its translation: CASSARGSQETQYF.

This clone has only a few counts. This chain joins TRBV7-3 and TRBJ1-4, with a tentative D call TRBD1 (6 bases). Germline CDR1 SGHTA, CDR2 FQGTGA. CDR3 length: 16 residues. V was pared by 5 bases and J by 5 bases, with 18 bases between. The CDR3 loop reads CASSAPGAASNEKLFF. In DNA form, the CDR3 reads TGTGCCAGCAGCGCACCAGGGGCCGCATCAAATGAAAAACTGTTTTTT.

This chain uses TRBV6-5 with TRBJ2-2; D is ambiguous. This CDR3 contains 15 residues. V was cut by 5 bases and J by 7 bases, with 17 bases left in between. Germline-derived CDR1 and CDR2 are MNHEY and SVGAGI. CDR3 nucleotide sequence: TGTGCCAGCAGTACCAACCATTACCGGTTCGGGGAGCTGTTTTTT. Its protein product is CASSTNHYRFGELFF.

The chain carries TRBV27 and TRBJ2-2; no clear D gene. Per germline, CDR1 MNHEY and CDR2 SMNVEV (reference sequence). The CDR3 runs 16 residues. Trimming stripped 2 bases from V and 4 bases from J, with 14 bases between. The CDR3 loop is CASSLKTPTGTGELFF. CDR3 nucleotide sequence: TGTGCCAGCAGTTTAAAGACCCCAACGGGCACCGGGGAGCTGTTTTTT.

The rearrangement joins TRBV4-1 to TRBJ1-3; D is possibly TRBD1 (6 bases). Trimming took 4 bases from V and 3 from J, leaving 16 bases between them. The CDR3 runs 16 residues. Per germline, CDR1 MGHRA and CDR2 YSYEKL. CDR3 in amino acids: CASSLPGGAGGNTIYF. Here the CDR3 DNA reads TGCGCCAGCAGCCTTCCCGGGGGGGCTGGTGGAAACACCATATATTTT.

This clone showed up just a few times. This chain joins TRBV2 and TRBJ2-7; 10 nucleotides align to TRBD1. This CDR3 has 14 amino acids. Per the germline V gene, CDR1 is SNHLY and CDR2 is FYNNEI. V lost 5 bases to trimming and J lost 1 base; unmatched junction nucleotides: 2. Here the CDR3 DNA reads TGTGCCAGCAGTCTGGACAGGGGGTCCTACGAGCAGTACTTC. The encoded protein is CASSLDRGSYEQYF. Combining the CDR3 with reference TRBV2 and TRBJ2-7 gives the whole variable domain EPEVTQTPSHQVTQMGQEVILRCVPISNHLYFYWYRQILGQKVEFLVSFYNNEISEKSEIFDDQFSVERPDGSNFTLKIRSTKLEDSAMYFCASSLDRGSYEQYFGPGTRLTVT.

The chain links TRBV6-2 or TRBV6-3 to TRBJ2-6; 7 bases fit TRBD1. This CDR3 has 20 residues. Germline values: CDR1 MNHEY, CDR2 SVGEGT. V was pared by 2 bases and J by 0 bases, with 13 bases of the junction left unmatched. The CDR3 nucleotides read TGTGCCAGCAGTTACATATCCTCGGGACAGCCTTTCTCTGGGGCCAACGTCCTGACTTTC. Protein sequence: CASSYISSGQPFSGANVLTF.

CDR3 in amino acids: CASSGALRGNTEAFF. In DNA form, the CDR3 reads TGTGCCAGCAGCGGAGCGCTAAGGGGGAACACTGAAGCTTTCTTT. V is TRBV27 and J is TRBJ1-1; TRBD1 might be the D (5 bases). V lost 6 bases and J 1 base, leaving 15 bases between the germline ends. CDR1 is MNHEY, CDR2 SMNVEV, per germline (reference sequence). This CDR3 is 15 amino acids long.

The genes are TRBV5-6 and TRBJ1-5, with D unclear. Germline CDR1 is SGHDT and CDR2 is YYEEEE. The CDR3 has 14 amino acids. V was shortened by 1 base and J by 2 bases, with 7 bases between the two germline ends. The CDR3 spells CASSLWQGNQPQHF. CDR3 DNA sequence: TGTGCCAGCAGCTTGTGGCAGGGCAATCAGCCCCAGCATTTT.

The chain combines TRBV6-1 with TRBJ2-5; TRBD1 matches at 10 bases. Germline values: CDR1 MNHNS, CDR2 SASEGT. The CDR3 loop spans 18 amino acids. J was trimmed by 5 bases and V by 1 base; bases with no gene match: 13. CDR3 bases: TGTGCCAGCAGTGAAGGTCCGGACAGGGGGGGTCTGTGGGAGACCCAGTACTTC. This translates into CASSEGPDRGGLWETQYF.

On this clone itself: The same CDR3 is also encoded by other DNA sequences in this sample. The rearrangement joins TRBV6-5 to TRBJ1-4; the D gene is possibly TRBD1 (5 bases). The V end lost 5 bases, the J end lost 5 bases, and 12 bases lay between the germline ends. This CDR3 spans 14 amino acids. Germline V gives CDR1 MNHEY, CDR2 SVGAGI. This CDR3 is CASSPGLTNEKLFF. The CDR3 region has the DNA TGTGCCAGCAGTCCGGGACTCACGAATGAAAAACTGTTTTTT.

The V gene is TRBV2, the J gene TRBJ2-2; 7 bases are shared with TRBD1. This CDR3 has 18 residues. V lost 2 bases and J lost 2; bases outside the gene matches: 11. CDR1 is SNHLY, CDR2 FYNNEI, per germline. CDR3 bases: TGTGCCAGCAGTGAAACAGGGGCCTCGTCCTCCAACACCGGGGAGCTGTTTTTT. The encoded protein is CASSETGASSSNTGELFF.

The CDR3 DNA sequence: TGTGCCAGTAGTATCGGGACACCCGGAAATTCACCCCTCCACTTT. It encodes CASSIGTPGNSPLHF. The chain joins TRBV19 to TRBJ1-6; TRBD1 is a possible D gene (6 bases). V was trimmed by 3 bases and J by 7 bases, leaving 13 bases between them. This CDR3 is built from 15 residues. Germline CDR1 and CDR2: LNHDA and SQIVND (reference sequence).

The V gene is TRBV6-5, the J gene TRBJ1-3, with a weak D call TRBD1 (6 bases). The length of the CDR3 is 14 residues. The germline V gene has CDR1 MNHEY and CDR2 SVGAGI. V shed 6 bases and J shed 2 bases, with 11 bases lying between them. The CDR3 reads CASRQGGPGNTIYF. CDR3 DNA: TGTGCCAGCAGGCAAGGGGGTCCTGGAAACACCATATATTTT.

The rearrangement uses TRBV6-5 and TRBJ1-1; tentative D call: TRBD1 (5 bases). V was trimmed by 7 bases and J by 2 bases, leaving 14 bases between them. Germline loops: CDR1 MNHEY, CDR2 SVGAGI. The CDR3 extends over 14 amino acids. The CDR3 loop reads CASMRGDLNTEAFF. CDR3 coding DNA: TGTGCCAGCATGCGGGGCGACTTAAACACTGAAGCTTTCTTT.

CDR3 coding DNA: TGTGCCACTTTAACAGGGAACACTGAAGCTTTCTTT. This translates into CATLTGNTEAFF. V gene TRBV24-1 combines with J gene TRBJ1-1, with D possibly TRBD1 on 5 matching bases. This CDR3 has 12 amino acids. Looked up from germline, CDR1 is KGHDR and CDR2 is SFDVKD. Trimming took off 10 bases at V and 1 base at J, with 9 bases between the two ends.

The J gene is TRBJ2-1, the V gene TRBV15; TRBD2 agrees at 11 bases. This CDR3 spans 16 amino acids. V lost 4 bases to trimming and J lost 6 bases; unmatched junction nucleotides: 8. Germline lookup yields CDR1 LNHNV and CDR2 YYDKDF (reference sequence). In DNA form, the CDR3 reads TGTGCCACCAGCACCCGATTAGCGGGGGGGTTCAATGAGCAGTTCTTC. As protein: CATSTRLAGGFNEQFF. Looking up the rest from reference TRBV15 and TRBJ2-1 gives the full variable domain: DAMVIQNPRYQVTQFGKPVTLSCSQTLNHNVMYWYQQKSSQAPKLLFHYYDKDFNNEADTPDNFQSRRPNTSFCFLDIRSPGLGDTAMYLCATSTRLAGGFNEQFFGPGTRLTVL.

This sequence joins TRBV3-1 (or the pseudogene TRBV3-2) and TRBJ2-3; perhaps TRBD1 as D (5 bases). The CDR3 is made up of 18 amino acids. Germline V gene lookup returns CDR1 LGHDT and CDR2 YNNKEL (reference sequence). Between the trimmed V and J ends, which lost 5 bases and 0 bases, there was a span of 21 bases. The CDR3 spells CASSNKWGALSSTDTQYF. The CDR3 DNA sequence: TGTGCCAGCAGCAATAAATGGGGCGCTCTCTCTAGCACAGATACGCAGTATTTT.

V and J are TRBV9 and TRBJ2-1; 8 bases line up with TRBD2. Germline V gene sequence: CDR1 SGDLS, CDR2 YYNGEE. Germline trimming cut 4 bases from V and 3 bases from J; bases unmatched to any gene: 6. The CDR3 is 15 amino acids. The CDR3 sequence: CASSSGLALYNEQFF. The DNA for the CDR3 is TGTGCCAGCAGCTCCGGACTAGCCCTCTACAATGAGCAGTTCTTC. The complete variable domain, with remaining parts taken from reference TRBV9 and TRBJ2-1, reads DSGVTQTPKHLITATGQRVTLRCSPRSGDLSVYWYQQSLDQGLQFLIQYYNGEERAKGNILERFSAQQFPDLHSELNLSSLELGDSALYFCASSSGLALYNEQFFGPGTRLTVL.

The CDR3 sequence: CASSSSRVRGEKLFF. The CDR3 DNA reads as TGTGCCAGCAGTTCCTCCAGGGTCAGGGGGGAAAAACTGTTTTTT. The V call is TRBV28, the J call TRBJ1-4, with 7 bases identical to TRBD1. Looked up from germline, CDR1 is MDHEN and CDR2 is SYDVKM. V dropped 4 bases and J dropped 8; count of bases not matched to a gene: 10. The length of the CDR3 is 15 residues.

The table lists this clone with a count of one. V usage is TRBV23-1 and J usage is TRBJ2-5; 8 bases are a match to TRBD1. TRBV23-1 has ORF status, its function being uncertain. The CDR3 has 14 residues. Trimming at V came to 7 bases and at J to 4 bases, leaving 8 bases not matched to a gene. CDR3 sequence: CASTRTGRRETQYF. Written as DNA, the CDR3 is TGCGCCAGCACCCGGACAGGGAGGAGAGAGACCCAGTACTTC.

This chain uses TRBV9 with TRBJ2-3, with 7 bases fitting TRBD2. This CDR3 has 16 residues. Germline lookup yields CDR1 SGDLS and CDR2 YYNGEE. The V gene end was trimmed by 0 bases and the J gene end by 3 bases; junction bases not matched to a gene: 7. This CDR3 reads CASSVGASGTTDTQYF. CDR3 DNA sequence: TGTGCCAGCAGCGTAGGGGCTAGCGGAACTACAGATACGCAGTATTTT.

The DNA of the CDR3 is TGTGCCAGTAAGCGGGGGCCTTCCTACAATGAGCAGTTCTTC. Translation gives CASKRGPSYNEQFF. The chain joins TRBV19 to TRBJ2-1; TRBD2 matches 8 bases. This CDR3 has 14 amino acids. In germline, CDR1 is LNHDA, CDR2 SQIVND (reference sequence). After removal of 7 bases from V and 1 base from J, the junction contained 3 bases not matched to a gene. The full variable domain, its missing parts supplied by reference TRBV19 and TRBJ2-1, is DGGITQSPKYLFRKEGQNVTLSCEQNLNHDAMYWYRQDPGQGLRLIYYSQIVNDFQKGDIAEGYSVSREKKESFPLTVTSAQKNPTAFYLCASKRGPSYNEQFFGPGTRLTVL.

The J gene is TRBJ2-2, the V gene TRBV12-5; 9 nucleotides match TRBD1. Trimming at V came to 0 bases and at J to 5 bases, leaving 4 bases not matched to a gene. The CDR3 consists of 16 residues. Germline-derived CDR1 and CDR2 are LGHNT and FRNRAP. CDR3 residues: CASGLVQGASTGELFF. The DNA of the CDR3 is TGTGCTAGTGGTTTGGTACAGGGGGCGAGTACCGGGGAGCTGTTTTTT.

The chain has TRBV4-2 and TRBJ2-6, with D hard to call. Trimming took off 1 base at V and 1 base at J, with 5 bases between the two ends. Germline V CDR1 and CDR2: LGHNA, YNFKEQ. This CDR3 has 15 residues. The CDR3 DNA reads TGTGCCAGCAGCCAAGCTTTTTCTGGGGCCAACGTCCTGACTTTC. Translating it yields CASSQAFSGANVLTF.

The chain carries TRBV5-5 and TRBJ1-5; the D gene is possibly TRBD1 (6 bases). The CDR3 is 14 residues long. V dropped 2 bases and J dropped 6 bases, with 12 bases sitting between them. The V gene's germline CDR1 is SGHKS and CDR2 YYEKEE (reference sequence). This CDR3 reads CASSLGRGVQPQHF. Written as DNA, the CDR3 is TGTGCCAGCAGCTTAGGCAGGGGTGTTCAGCCCCAGCATTTT.

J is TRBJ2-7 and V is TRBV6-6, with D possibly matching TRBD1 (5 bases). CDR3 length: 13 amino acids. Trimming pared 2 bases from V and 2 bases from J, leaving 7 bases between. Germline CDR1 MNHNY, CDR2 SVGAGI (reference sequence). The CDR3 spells CASSYQGTYEQYF. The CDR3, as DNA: TGTGCCAGCAGTTACCAGGGTACCTACGAGCAGTACTTC.

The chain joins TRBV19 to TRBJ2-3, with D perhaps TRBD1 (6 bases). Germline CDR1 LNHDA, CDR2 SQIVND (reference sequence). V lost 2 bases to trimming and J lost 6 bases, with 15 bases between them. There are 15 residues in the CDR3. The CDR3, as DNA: TGTGCCAGTAGTATAAGGGGCAGGGGCTGGGATACGCAGTATTTT. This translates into CASSIRGRGWDTQYF.

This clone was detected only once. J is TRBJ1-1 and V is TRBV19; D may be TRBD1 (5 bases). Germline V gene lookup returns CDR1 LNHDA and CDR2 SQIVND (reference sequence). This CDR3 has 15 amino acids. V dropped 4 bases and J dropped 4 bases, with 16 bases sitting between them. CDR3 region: CASSTTARLSTEAFF. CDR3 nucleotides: TGTGCCAGTAGTACGACAGCCCGCTTAAGCACTGAAGCTTTCTTT.